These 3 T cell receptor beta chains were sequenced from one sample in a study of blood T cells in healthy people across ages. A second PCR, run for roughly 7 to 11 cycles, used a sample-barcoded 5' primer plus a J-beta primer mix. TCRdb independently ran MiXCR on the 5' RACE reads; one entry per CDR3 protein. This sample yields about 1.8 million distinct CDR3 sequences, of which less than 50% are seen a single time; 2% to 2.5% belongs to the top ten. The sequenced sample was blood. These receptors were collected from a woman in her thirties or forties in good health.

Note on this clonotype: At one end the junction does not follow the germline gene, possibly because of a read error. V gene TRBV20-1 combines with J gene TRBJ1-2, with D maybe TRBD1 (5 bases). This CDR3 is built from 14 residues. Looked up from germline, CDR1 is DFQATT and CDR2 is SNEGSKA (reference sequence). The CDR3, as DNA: TGCGGTGCTCCCCCGGGAGGGGACTACTATGGCTACACCTTC. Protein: CGAPPGGDYYGYTF.

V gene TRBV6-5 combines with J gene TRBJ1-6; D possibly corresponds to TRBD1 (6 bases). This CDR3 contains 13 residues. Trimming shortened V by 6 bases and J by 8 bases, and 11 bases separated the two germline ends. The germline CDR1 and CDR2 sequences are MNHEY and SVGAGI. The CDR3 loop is CASRWGADSPLHF. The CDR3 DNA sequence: TGTGCCAGCAGGTGGGGGGCGGATTCACCCCTCCACTTT.

The CDR3, as DNA: TGTGCCAGCAGTTTATGGGACAGGGGGAACCAAGAGACCCAGTACTTC. It yields the protein CASSLWDRGNQETQYF. This chain uses TRBV28 with TRBJ2-5; 10 positions agree with TRBD1. The CDR3 is made up of 16 amino acids. Germline V gives CDR1 MDHEN, CDR2 SYDVKM. V shed 0 bases, J shed 0 bases, and the junction held 1 base outside the gene matches.